This is a list of T cell receptor beta chains from one sample in a study of cytomegalovirus exposure and HLA in healthy donors. Libraries were prepared by immunoSEQ multiplex PCR; TCRdb keeps only in-frame clonotypes and omits some of them. The table lists 100,000 to 150,000 clones, less than 80% of them singletons. The sample taken for sequencing was PBMCs. Source of these receptors: a man aged 40-49 years in good health and CMV-seropositive. The CDR3 runs from the conserved cysteine through the conserved F or W. A D gene is named only where the DNA matches it firmly. Some rows mark clone size as missing; the rest say once, few, many or name a class of expanded clone.

D gene	V gene	J gene	clone size	CDR3 protein	CDR3 DNA
TRBD1	TRBV5-4	TRBJ2-7	.	CASSQIRTGSSYEQYF	TGTGCCAGCAGCCAGATACGGACAGGGAGCTCCTACGAGCAGTACTTC
.	TRBV28	TRBJ2-5	few	CASSSIWTGTLAGAQETQYF	TGTGCCAGCAGTTCGATCTGGACAGGGACCCTGGCGGGGGCTCAAGAGACCCAGTACTTC
TRBD1	TRBV4-1	TRBJ1-1	.	CASSPQGAKLSNTEAFF	TGCGCCAGCAGCCCCCAGGGGGCAAAGCTCTCGAACACTGAAGCTTTCTTT
TRBD1	TRBV30	TRBJ1-2	.	CAQPGQGNYGYTF	TGTGCCCAGCCGGGACAGGGAAACTATGGCTACACCTTC
TRBD1	TRBV29-1	TRBJ1-1	once	CSVEVYRGTEAFF	TGCAGCGTTGAAGTTTACAGGGGCACTGAAGCTTTCTTT
.	TRBV27	TRBJ2-1	.	CASSPPAASPSNEQFF	TGTGCCAGCAGTCCCCCTGCCGCTAGCCCCTCCAATGAGCAGTTCTTC
TRBD1	TRBV7-2	TRBJ2-7	.	CASSLRDRVGEQYF	TGTGCCAGCAGCTTAAGGGACAGGGTGGGGGAGCAGTACTTC
.	TRBV5-1	TRBJ1-4	.	CASTEGRAGEKLFF	TGCGCCAGCACCGAAGGACGGGCGGGTGAAAAACTGTTTTTT
TRBD1	TRBV28	TRBJ1-5	.	CASRQTGESQPQHF	TGTGCCAGCAGGCAGACAGGGGAGTCTCAGCCCCAGCATTTT
.	TRBV4-2	TRBJ2-3	few	CASSQETTSTDTQYF	TGTGCCAGCAGCCAAGAGACAACCAGCACAGATACGCAGTATTTT
TRBD2	TRBV28	TRBJ2-7	.	CASSSFRGLAGTYEQYF	TGTGCCAGCAGTTCTTTCCGTGGACTAGCGGGAACCTACGAGCAGTACTTC
TRBD1	TRBV4-1	TRBJ2-7	.	CASSPLTGVSDEQYF	TGCGCCAGCAGCCCCCTGACAGGGGTGAGCGACGAGCAGTACTTC
.	TRBV7-6	TRBJ2-2	.	CASSFGRGFTGELFF	TGTGCCAGCAGCTTTGGCAGGGGATTCACCGGGGAGCTGTTTTTT
.	TRBV7-8	TRBJ2-5	.	CASSLSYQETQYF	TGTGCCAGCAGCTTGAGCTACCAAGAGACCCAGTACTTC
.	TRBV2	TRBJ2-7	few	CASSYDSYEQYF	TGTGCCAGCAGTTATGACAGCTACGAGCAGTACTTC
.	TRBV6-1	TRBJ2-1	.	CASRLFGNEQFF	TGTGCCAGCAGACTATTTGGCAATGAGCAGTTCTTC
.	TRBV7-9	TRBJ2-1	.	CASSLLSGVSYNEQFF	TGTGCCAGCAGCTTACTCAGTGGAGTCTCCTACAATGAGCAGTTCTTC
.	TRBV6-1	TRBJ1-6	.	CASSEVPGSSYNSPLHF	TGTGCCAGCAGTGAAGTGCCGGGGAGCTCCTATAATTCACCCCTCCACTTT
.	TRBV11-3	TRBJ2-7	.	CASSLDAGNYEQYF	TGTGCCAGCAGCTTAGATGCAGGGAACTACGAGCAGTACTTC
.	TRBV7-2	TRBJ1-6	few	CASSLDRTVSPLHF	TGTGCCAGCAGCTTAGACAGGACCGTGTCACCCCTCCACTTT
TRBD1	TRBV6-5	TRBJ1-6	.	CASSYSIAQGNSPLHF	TGTGCCAGCAGTTACTCGATAGCACAGGGGAATTCACCCCTCCACTTT